Each of the 31 T cell receptor beta chains below was sequenced from the same sample in a study of T-cell reconstitution after alpha-beta-depleted transplantation in children. Library preparation (for TCRbeta) was performed with unique molecular identifiers. TCRdb independently ran MiXCR on the PCR reads; one entry per CDR3 protein. In the table there are around 450,000 distinct CDR3 sequences, about 11% of which are singletons. The sequences come from PBMCs, collected before TCRalphabeta/CD19-depleted stem cell transplant. The receptors here all came from a child under 10 years old with inherited bone marrow failure, due to receive a stem cell transplant.

This clonotype was seen more than once but under ten times. The J gene is TRBJ2-7, the V gene TRBV3-1, with 14 bases that match TRBD2. CDR3 length: 15 amino acids. Germline loops: CDR1 LGHDT, CDR2 YNNKEL (reference sequence). Losses at the gene ends were 0 bases for V and 5 bases for J; bases not matched to a gene: 0. As DNA, the CDR3 is TGTGCCAGCAGCCAAGAGGGACTAGCGGGAGACGAGCAGTACTTC. Translation gives CASSQEGLAGDEQYF.

This clonotype was detected many times. The chain recombines TRBV5-1 with TRBJ2-3; no firm D call. The V gene's germline CDR1 is SGHRS and CDR2 YFSETQ. The CDR3 is 13 residues long. V gave up 0 bases and J gave up 4 bases, with 6 bases separating them. CDR3: CASSLVVADTQYF. As DNA, the CDR3 is TGCGCCAGCAGCTTGGTGGTGGCAGATACGCAGTATTTT.

In this sample, this clonotype turned up many times. This chain connects TRBV4-3 to TRBJ2-7; D not resolved. Trimming removed 3 bases from V and 4 bases from J, with 10 bases in between. The germline gives CDR1 LGHNA, CDR2 YSLEER. The length of the CDR3 is 13 residues. In nucleotides, the CDR3 is TGCGCCAGCAGCCAGGGTCTTCTATACGAGCAGTACTTC. Translation: CASSQGLLYEQYF.

This clonotype appeared many times. This CDR3 is CASSIIMNTGELFF. CDR3 nucleotide sequence: TGTGCCAGCAGCATTATAATGAACACCGGGGAGCTGTTTTTT. The gene calls are TRBV28 and TRBJ2-2, with no clear D. Trimming left V 6 bases short and J 1 base short, with 9 bases between. The CDR3 loop spans 14 amino acids. From germline, CDR1 is MDHEN and CDR2 SYDVKM.

The chain has TRBV30 and TRBJ1-2; possibly TRBD1 for D (5 bases). V shed 8 bases and J shed 5 bases, with 21 bases lying between them. CDR1 and CDR2 from the germline V gene are GTSNPN and SVGIG (reference sequence). This CDR3 spans 14 amino acids. CDR3 sequence reads: CAGPRVRGEYGYTF. CDR3 sequence (DNA): TGTGCCGGACCCCGAGTAAGGGGCGAATATGGCTACACCTTC. The entire variable domain, with the rest obtained from reference TRBV30 and TRBJ1-2, is as follows: SQTIHQWPATLVQPVGSPLSLECTVEGTSNPNLYWYRQAAGRGLQLLFYSVGIGQISSEVPQNLSASRPQDRQFILSSKKLLLSDSGFYLCAGPRVRGEYGYTFGSGTRLTVV.

In its sample, this clonotype was seen a few times. The rearrangement uses TRBV6-5 and TRBJ2-7, with TRBD1 identical over 8 bases. This CDR3 comprises 14 residues. Germline CDR1 is MNHEY and CDR2 is SVGAGI. V lost 0 bases and J lost 7; bases outside the gene matches: 5. The chain's CDR3 is CASSYSGTGNEQYF. CDR3 sequence (DNA): TGTGCCAGCAGTTACTCGGGGACAGGTAATGAGCAGTACTTC.

This clonotype was seen a few times. The gene calls are TRBV27 and TRBJ2-1, with 10 bases that match TRBD2. The CDR3 is 17 amino acids. CDR1 MNHEY and CDR2 SMNVEV come from the germline V gene (reference sequence). V gave up 3 bases and J gave up 0 bases; unmatched junction bases: 5. The CDR3 sequence is CASSLLGLAVSYNEQFF. The CDR3 nucleotides are TGTGCCAGCAGTTTGCTTGGACTAGCGGTCTCCTACAATGAGCAGTTCTTC.

The chain combines TRBV28 with TRBJ2-2; D is possibly TRBD1 (6 bases). V lost 6 bases and J lost 4, with 18 bases in between. Germline V gene sequence: CDR1 MDHEN, CDR2 SYDVKM. The CDR3 has 16 residues. In DNA form, the CDR3 reads TGTGCCAGCAGAGGGGGACCGGGGTGGGCCACCGGGGAGCTGTTTTTT. Translating it yields CASRGGPGWATGELFF.

This clonotype was observed at least ten times. This rearrangement joins TRBV27 to TRBJ2-7; 7 bases are shared with TRBD1. Trimming removed 0 bases from V and 9 bases from J; junction bases left unmatched: 14. The germline CDR1 and CDR2 sequences are MNHEY and SMNVEV (reference sequence). This CDR3 is built from 16 residues. The CDR3 nucleotides read TGTGCCAGCAGTTTATCCGAGACAGGGCCCCTAGGGGTGCAGTACTTC. Amino acids: CASSLSETGPLGVQYF.

This clonotype was counted at least ten times. CDR3 loop: CASSAGLAGGSEQFF. The CDR3, as DNA: TGTGCCAGCAGCGCGGGACTAGCGGGAGGGTCTGAGCAGTTCTTC. This chain links TRBV7-9 with TRBJ2-1; 16 bases line up with TRBD2. In germline, CDR1 is SEHNR, CDR2 FQNEAQ (reference sequence). V was pared by 5 bases and J by 9 bases, with 4 bases of the junction left unmatched. CDR3 length: 15 residues. The full variable domain, completed using reference TRBV7-9 and TRBJ2-1, is DTGVSQNPRHKITKRGQNVTFRCDPISEHNRLYWYRQTLGQGPEFLTYFQNEAQLEKSRLLSDRFSAERPKGSFSTLEIQRTEQGDSAMYLCASSAGLAGGSEQFFGPGTRLTVL.

This clonotype was detected many times. The chain's CDR3 is CATSDRDWTGGDPDTQYF. In DNA, the CDR3 is TGTGCCACCAGTGATCGTGATTGGACAGGGGGAGACCCAGATACGCAGTATTTT. The chain carries TRBV24-1 and TRBJ2-3; TRBD1 matches at 10 bases. The CDR3 covers 18 residues. The junction had 12 bases not matched to a gene; V was cut back by 3 bases and J by 4 bases. Germline-derived CDR1 and CDR2 are KGHDR and SFDVKD.

V is TRBV20-1 and J is TRBJ1-5; no reliable D call. V lost 1 base to trimming and J lost 0 bases, with 10 bases between them. This CDR3 spans 15 amino acids. The V gene's germline CDR1 is DFQATT and CDR2 SNEGSKA (reference sequence). CDR3 sequence reads: CSARVVEHSNQPQHF. For the CDR3, the DNA is TGCAGTGCTAGAGTTGTAGAACATAGCAATCAGCCCCAGCATTTT.

The table lists this clonotype with many counts. V usage is TRBV27 and J usage is TRBJ2-7; 7 positions agree with TRBD1. In germline, CDR1 is MNHEY, CDR2 SMNVEV (reference sequence). CDR3 length equals 14 residues. V gave up 3 bases and J gave up 1 base; unmatched junction bases: 3. As DNA, the CDR3 is TGTGCCAGCAGTTTCTTGACAGGGTCCTACGAGCAGTACTTC. Its translation: CASSFLTGSYEQYF.

This clonotype was recorded many times. The chain links TRBV2 to TRBJ2-7; 11 positions match TRBD2. There are 15 residues in the CDR3. Germline-derived CDR1 and CDR2 are SNHLY and FYNNEI. The ends lost 4 bases at V and 5 bases at J; junction bases unmatched: 7. DNA of the CDR3: TGTGCCAGCAGTGGGCGACTAGCGGGATACGACGAGCAGTACTTC. It yields the protein CASSGRLAGYDEQYF.

Many counts were recorded for this clonotype. The chain recombines TRBV30 with TRBJ2-5; 10 positions agree with TRBD2. Germline V gives CDR1 GTSNPN, CDR2 SVGIG (reference sequence). The CDR3 is 16 residues long. V lost 1 base and J lost 7; bases outside the gene matches: 12. Here the CDR3 reads CAWSGRSGRAGATQYF. The CDR3 DNA sequence: TGTGCCTGGAGTGGGCGGAGCGGGAGGGCCGGGGCGACCCAGTACTTC.

A few counts support this clonotype. A read error may produce the germline difference seen at one junction end. This sequence joins TRBV7-9 and TRBJ2-7; the match to TRBD2 covers 14 bases. CDR3 length: 16 amino acids. In germline, CDR1 is SEHNR, CDR2 FQNEAQ (reference sequence). The CDR3 nucleotides read TGTGCCAGCAGCTCGGGACTAGCGGGAGACTCCAACGAGCAGTACTTC. Amino acid sequence: CASSSGLAGDSNEQYF. The full variable domain, rest sourced from reference TRBV7-9 and TRBJ2-7, is DTGVSQNPRHKITKRGQNVTFRCDPISEHNRLYWYRQTLGQGPEFLTYFQNEAQLEKSRLLSDRFSAERPKGSFSTLEIQRTEQGDSAMYLCASSSGLAGDSNEQYFGPGTRLTVT.

In regard to this clonotype: This may arise from a read error, as a much more abundant clone is one base away. The V call is TRBV3-1, the J call TRBJ2-2; 14 nucleotides line up with TRBD2. Germline V CDR1 and CDR2: LGHDT, YNNKEL (reference sequence). The ends lost 7 bases at V and 1 base at J; junction bases unmatched: 5. The CDR3 totals 17 residues. CDR3 DNA: TGTGCCAGCACCCGGGGGACTAGCGGGGGGAACACCGGGGAGCTGTTTTTT. This translates into CASTRGTSGGNTGELFF.

This clonotype showed up just a few times. The genes are TRBV30 and TRBJ2-1, with 13 nucleotides matching TRBD2. The germline gives CDR1 GTSNPN, CDR2 SVGIG (reference sequence). Trimming cost V 5 bases and J 4 bases; bases outside gene matches: 11. This CDR3 is 17 amino acids long. CDR3 region: CAWGTGLAGPGYNEQFF. CDR3 in DNA: TGTGCCTGGGGGACGGGACTAGCGGGGCCGGGGTACAATGAGCAGTTCTTC. Full variable domain (missing parts from reference TRBV30 and TRBJ2-1): SQTIHQWPATLVQPVGSPLSLECTVEGTSNPNLYWYRQAAGRGLQLLFYSVGIGQISSEVPQNLSASRPQDRQFILSSKKLLLSDSGFYLCAWGTGLAGPGYNEQFFGPGTRLTVL.

This clonotype was picked up many times. V is TRBV10-3 and J is TRBJ1-2; no firm D call. V was pared by 7 bases and J by 6 bases, with 9 bases between. Germline CDR1 is ENHRY and CDR2 is SYGVKD. This CDR3 region has 11 residues. The CDR3 region is CAIMRSDGYTF. Written as DNA, the CDR3 is TGTGCCATCATGAGGTCGGATGGCTACACCTTC.

This clonotype was picked up many times. This chain joins TRBV27 and TRBJ2-1; D not certain. The V gene's germline CDR1 is MNHEY and CDR2 SMNVEV (reference sequence). V dropped 6 bases and J dropped 7 bases, with 10 bases sitting between them. CDR3 size: 12 residues. The CDR3 DNA reads as TGTGCCAGCAGCCAAGTGGCGAATGAGCAGTTCTTC. It encodes CASSQVANEQFF.

The chain links TRBV6-2 or TRBV6-3 to TRBJ2-2, with D perhaps being TRBD1 or TRBD2 (6 bases each). CDR3 length equals 16 residues. The V gene lost 9 bases and the J gene lost 0 bases, with 17 bases spanning the gap. In germline, CDR1 is MNHEY, CDR2 SVGEGT. The CDR3 DNA reads as TGTGCCAGTCAGGGGAGGCACCAGGCGAACACCGGGGAGCTGTTTTTT. Residues: CASQGRHQANTGELFF.

The V call is TRBV5-1, the J call TRBJ1-1; 7 bases agree with TRBD1. Germline V gives CDR1 SGHRS, CDR2 YFSETQ. V shed 0 bases, J shed 1 base, and the junction held 6 bases outside the gene matches. This CDR3 comprises 16 residues. The CDR3 bases are TGCGCCAGCAGCTTGGGCCCGGACAGGACGAACACTGAAGCTTTCTTT. Amino acid sequence: CASSLGPDRTNTEAFF. Full variable domain (rest looked up from reference TRBV5-1 and TRBJ1-1): KAGVTQTPRYLIKTRGQQVTLSCSPISGHRSVSWYQQTPGQGLQFLFEYFSETQRNKGNFPGRFSGRQFSNSRSEMNVSTLELGDSALYLCASSLGPDRTNTEAFFGQGTRLTVV.

The sample holds many counts of this clonotype. This rearrangement joins TRBV29-1 to TRBJ1-2; a weak D match, TRBD1 (5 bases). Trimming left V 3 bases short and J 3 bases short, with 14 bases between. The germline V gene encodes CDR1 SQVTM and CDR2 ANQGSEA. The CDR3 is made up of 14 amino acids. CDR3 residues: CSVDRVGQHYGYTF. CDR3 DNA: TGCAGCGTTGATCGGGTGGGGCAGCACTATGGCTACACCTTC.

The chain recombines TRBV5-5 with TRBJ2-1; 13 bases map to TRBD2. This CDR3 region has 17 residues. From germline, CDR1 is SGHKS and CDR2 YYEKEE (reference sequence). Trimming took 4 bases from V and 2 from J; bases not matched to a gene: 6. The CDR3 loop reads CASSAGLAGVTYNEQFF. The CDR3 bases are TGTGCCAGCAGCGCCGGACTAGCGGGAGTAACCTACAATGAGCAGTTCTTC.

This clonotype was seen more than once but under ten times. The chain carries TRBV29-1 and TRBJ2-3; D perhaps matches TRBD2 (6 bases). From germline, CDR1 is SQVTM and CDR2 ANQGSEA. The CDR3 runs to 14 residues. V was trimmed by 5 bases and J by 0 bases, leaving 12 bases between them. The CDR3 DNA reads TGCAGCGTTTTACTCGGGACTAGCACAGATACGCAGTATTTT. This sequence encodes CSVLLGTSTDTQYF.

This clonotype was recorded many times. This chain uses TRBV3-1 with TRBJ2-2; D uncertain. CDR3 length: 12 residues. The ends were cut back, 0 bases at V and 7 bases at J, with 3 bases in the middle. Germline V gene data show CDR1 as LGHDT and CDR2 as YNNKEL (reference sequence). The CDR3, as DNA: TGTGCCAGCAGCCAAGAGTACGGGGAGCTGTTTTTT. Protein: CASSQEYGELFF.

The chain combines TRBV7-2 with TRBJ2-3; tentative D call: TRBD2 (6 bases). This CDR3 region has 16 residues. V shed 1 base and J shed 0 bases, with 11 bases lying between them. CDR1 is SGHTA and CDR2 is FQGNSA in the germline V gene. Here the CDR3 DNA reads TGTGCCAGCAGCTTAGATAGCGGACTAAGCACAGATACGCAGTATTTT. Protein sequence: CASSLDSGLSTDTQYF. Filled out from reference TRBV7-2 and TRBJ2-3, the complete variable domain reads GAGVSQSPSNKVTEKGKDVELRCDPISGHTALYWYRQSLGQGLEFLIYFQGNSAPDKSGLPSDRFSAERTGGSVSTLTIQRTQQEDSAVYLCASSLDSGLSTDTQYFGPGTRLTVL.

In this sample, this clonotype turned up many times. The gene calls are TRBV4-3 and TRBJ2-3; 9 bases fit TRBD1. CDR1 and CDR2 from the germline V gene are LGHNA and YSLEER. Unmatched junction bases numbered 8, after V lost 2 bases and J lost 8 bases. This CDR3 contains 15 residues. The CDR3 sequence is CASSQSTGTGTTQYF. CDR3 in DNA: TGCGCCAGCAGCCAATCGACCGGGACAGGGACTACGCAGTATTTT.

This clonotype came up a few times. The chain carries TRBV7-9 and TRBJ2-7; D unresolved. Trimming took 4 bases from V and 3 from J, leaving 13 bases between them. The CDR3 consists of 14 residues. CDR1 and CDR2 from the germline V gene are SEHNR and FQNEAQ (reference sequence). The CDR3: CASSSLVGHYEQYF. The CDR3 DNA sequence: TGTGCCAGCAGCTCCTTAGTGGGCCACTACGAGCAGTACTTC.

This clonotype was observed a few times. The rearrangement links TRBV4-1 to TRBJ1-5; the D is unclear. Deletions cut 1 base from V and 2 bases from J, with 9 bases between. The CDR3 totals 15 residues. Germline loops: CDR1 MGHRA, CDR2 YSYEKL. The DNA for the CDR3 is TGCGCCAGCAGCCAAGGATTGGTGGGCAATCAGCCCCAGCATTTT. As protein: CASSQGLVGNQPQHF.

This clonotype was seen many times. The rearrangement links TRBV7-9 to TRBJ2-7; D unresolved. Between the trimmed V and J ends, which lost 1 base and 1 base, there was a span of 5 bases. The germline V gene has CDR1 SEHNR and CDR2 FQNEAQ (reference sequence). This CDR3 region has 13 residues. In nucleotides, the CDR3 is TGTGCCAGCAGCTTAGACGGGTCCTACGAGCAGTACTTC. This codes for CASSLDGSYEQYF. The full variable domain, its missing parts supplied by reference TRBV7-9 and TRBJ2-7, is DTGVSQNPRHKITKRGQNVTFRCDPISEHNRLYWYRQTLGQGPEFLTYFQNEAQLEKSRLLSDRFSAERPKGSFSTLEIQRTEQGDSAMYLCASSLDGSYEQYFGPGTRLTVT.